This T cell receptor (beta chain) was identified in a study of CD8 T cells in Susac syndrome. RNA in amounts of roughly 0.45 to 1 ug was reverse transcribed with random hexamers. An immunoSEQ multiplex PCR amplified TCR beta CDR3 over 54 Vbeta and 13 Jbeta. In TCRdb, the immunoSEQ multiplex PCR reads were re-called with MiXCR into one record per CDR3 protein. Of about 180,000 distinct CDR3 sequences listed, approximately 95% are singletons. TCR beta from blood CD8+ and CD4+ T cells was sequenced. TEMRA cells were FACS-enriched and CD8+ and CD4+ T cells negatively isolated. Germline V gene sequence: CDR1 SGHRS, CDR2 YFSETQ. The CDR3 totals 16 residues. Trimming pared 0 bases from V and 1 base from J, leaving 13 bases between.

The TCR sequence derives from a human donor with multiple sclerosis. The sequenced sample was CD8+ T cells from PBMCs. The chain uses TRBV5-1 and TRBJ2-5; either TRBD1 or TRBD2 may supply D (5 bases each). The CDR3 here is CASSLAVPGPQETQYF. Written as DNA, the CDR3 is TGCGCCAGCAGCTTGGCCGTCCCGGGACCCCAAGAGACCCAGTACTTC.